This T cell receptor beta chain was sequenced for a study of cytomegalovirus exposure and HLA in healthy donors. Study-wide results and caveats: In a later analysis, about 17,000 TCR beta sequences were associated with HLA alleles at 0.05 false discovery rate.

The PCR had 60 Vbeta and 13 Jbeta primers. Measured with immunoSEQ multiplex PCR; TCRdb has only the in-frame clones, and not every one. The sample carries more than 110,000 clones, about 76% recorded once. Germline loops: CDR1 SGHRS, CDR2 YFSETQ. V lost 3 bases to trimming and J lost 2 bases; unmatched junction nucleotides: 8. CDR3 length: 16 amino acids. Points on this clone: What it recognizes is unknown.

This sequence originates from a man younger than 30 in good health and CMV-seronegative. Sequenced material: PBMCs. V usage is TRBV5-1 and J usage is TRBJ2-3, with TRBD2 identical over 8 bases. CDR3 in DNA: TGCGCCAGCAGCTGGGACCGCGGGGGGCCCACAGATACGCAGTATTTT. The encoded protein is CASSWDRGGPTDTQYF.